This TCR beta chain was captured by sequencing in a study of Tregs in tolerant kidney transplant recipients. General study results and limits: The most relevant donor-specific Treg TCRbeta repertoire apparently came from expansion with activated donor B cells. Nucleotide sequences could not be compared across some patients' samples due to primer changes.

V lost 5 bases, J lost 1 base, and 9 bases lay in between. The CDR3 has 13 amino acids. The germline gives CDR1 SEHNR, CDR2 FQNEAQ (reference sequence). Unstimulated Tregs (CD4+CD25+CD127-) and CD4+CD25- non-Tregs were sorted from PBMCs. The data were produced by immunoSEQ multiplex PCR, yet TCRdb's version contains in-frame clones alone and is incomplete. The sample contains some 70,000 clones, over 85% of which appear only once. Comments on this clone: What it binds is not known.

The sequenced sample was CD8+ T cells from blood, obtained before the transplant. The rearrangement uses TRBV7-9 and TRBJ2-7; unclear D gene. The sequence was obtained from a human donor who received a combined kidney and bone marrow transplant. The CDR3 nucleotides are TGTGCCAGCAGCCTCGGTCTGTCCTACGAGCAGTACTTC. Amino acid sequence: CASSLGLSYEQYF.